Following are 23 T cell receptor beta chains from one sample sequenced in a study of cytomegalovirus exposure and HLA in healthy donors. Use of 60 Vbeta and 13 Jbeta primers characterized the PCR. Using immunoSEQ multiplex PCR, the repertoire was profiled, and TCRdb retains in-frame clones only, with some absent. This repertoire shows tens of thousands of clones, 75% to 90% found once; its top ten account for over 10%. What was sequenced was PBMCs. These receptors were obtained from a woman aged 30 to 39 in good health and CMV-seropositive.

This chain joins TRBV19 and TRBJ1-2; D gene ambiguous. The CDR3 covers 10 residues. Germline CDR1 LNHDA, CDR2 SQIVND (reference sequence). Trimming left V 6 bases short and J 8 bases short, with 7 bases between. The CDR3 here is CASRSGGYTF. In nucleotides, the CDR3 is TGTGCCAGTAGATCAGGAGGCTACACCTTC.

The V call is TRBV5-1, the J call TRBJ2-5; TRBD2 aligns across 14 bases. Germline CDR1 and CDR2: SGHRS and YFSETQ. The CDR3 totals 18 residues. V gave up 2 bases and J gave up 2 bases; unmatched junction bases: 8. CDR3 in DNA: TGCGCCAGCAGCTTCTTGGGACTAGCGGGAGTGCGACAAGAGACCCAGTACTTC. It encodes CASSFLGLAGVRQETQYF.

This sequence joins TRBV18 and TRBJ2-1, with a possible D match to TRBD1 (6 bases). Trimming removed 5 bases at V and 6 bases at J, with 17 bases between. Germline assignment: CDR1 KGHSH and CDR2 LQKENI. This CDR3 is 15 amino acids long. CDR3 DNA sequence: TGTGCCAGCTCATTTACCGGGACAAGGATCAATGAGCAGTTCTTC. Its protein is CASSFTGTRINEQFF.

This clone turned up a few times. V gene TRBV7-2 combines with J gene TRBJ2-3; D is ambiguous. The CDR3 is made up of 13 amino acids. Trimming removed 0 bases at V and 4 bases at J, with 5 bases between. CDR1 SGHTA and CDR2 FQGNSA come from the germline V gene. The CDR3 protein is CASSLARSDTQYF. CDR3 DNA: TGTGCCAGCAGCTTAGCGCGATCAGATACGCAGTATTTT.

The chain employs TRBV7-6 and TRBJ2-5; 11 nucleotides line up with TRBD2. With 5 bases clipped from V and 1 base from J, the junction kept 15 bases outside the gene matches. Germline V gene sequence: CDR1 SGHVS, CDR2 FNYEAQ. This CDR3 has 19 residues. The CDR3 loop is CASSPSNIAGGGFQETQYF. The CDR3 bases are TGTGCCAGCAGCCCGTCCAATATAGCGGGAGGGGGGTTCCAAGAGACCCAGTACTTC.

CDR3 region: CAWSVGGGPDTQYF. CDR3 nucleotide sequence: TGTGCCTGGAGTGTAGGAGGGGGCCCAGATACGCAGTATTTT. V usage is TRBV30 and J usage is TRBJ2-3; a possible D gene is TRBD1 (7 bases). Trimming stripped 0 bases from V and 4 bases from J, with 11 bases between. Per germline, CDR1 GTSNPN and CDR2 SVGIG (reference sequence). The CDR3 spans 14 residues.

J is TRBJ2-7 and V is TRBV19, with 7 bases that match TRBD2. This CDR3 is 15 amino acids long. Germline trimming cut 1 base from V and 5 bases from J; bases unmatched to any gene: 8. From germline, CDR1 is LNHDA and CDR2 SQIVND (reference sequence). In DNA form, the CDR3 reads TGTGCCAGTAGTATAGGGCGCGGGAGAGGACACGAGCAGTACTTC. Its protein product is CASSIGRGRGHEQYF. Using reference TRBV19 and TRBJ2-7 for the parts outside the CDR3, the full variable domain is DGGITQSPKYLFRKEGQNVTLSCEQNLNHDAMYWYRQDPGQGLRLIYYSQIVNDFQKGDIAEGYSVSREKKESFPLTVTSAQKNPTAFYLCASSIGRGRGHEQYFGPGTRLTVT.

The rearrangement links TRBV27 to TRBJ1-2; D might be TRBD1 (5 bases). Germline-derived CDR1 and CDR2 are MNHEY and SMNVEV (reference sequence). The CDR3 is 15 amino acids. V lost 6 bases and J 4 bases, leaving 18 bases between the germline ends. DNA for the CDR3: TGTGCCAGCAGCCGTAAAACTGACAGCTTCTATGGCTACACCTTC. This translates into CASSRKTDSFYGYTF.

The gene calls are TRBV5-5 and TRBJ2-3; 8 bases map to TRBD1. The junction had 11 bases not matched to a gene; V was cut back by 5 bases and J by 3 bases. The CDR3 has 16 amino acids. CDR1 SGHKS and CDR2 YYEKEE come from the germline V gene (reference sequence). CDR3 amino acids: CASSSLDRGITDTQYF. The CDR3 bases are TGTGCCAGCAGTTCACTAGACAGGGGAATTACAGATACGCAGTATTTT.

The genes are TRBV4-1 and TRBJ1-5, with D maybe TRBD1 (6 bases). There are 15 residues in the CDR3. Trimming removed 6 bases at V and 4 bases at J, with 16 bases between. The germline V gene has CDR1 MGHRA and CDR2 YSYEKL. CDR3 coding DNA: TGCGCCAGCAGGAGTGCAACAGGGCTTAATCAGCCCCAGCATTTT. Protein: CASRSATGLNQPQHF.

The J gene is TRBJ2-7, the V gene TRBV28; no clear D. The CDR3 is 11 amino acids. The V and J ends lost 4 bases and 3 bases respectively, with 4 bases between them. From germline, CDR1 is MDHEN and CDR2 SYDVKM. CDR3 residues: CASSSLYEQYF. As DNA, the CDR3 is TGTGCCAGCAGTTCCCTCTACGAGCAGTACTTC.

This clone came up once. The rearrangement uses TRBV4-1 and TRBJ2-7; TRBD1 might be the D (6 bases). Germline CDR1 MGHRA, CDR2 YSYEKL. The CDR3 runs to 15 residues. V lost 4 bases and J lost 3, with 16 bases in between. The CDR3 DNA follows: TGCGCCAGCAGCCCCTCACAGGGTTTAGACTACGAGCAGTACTTC. It specifies CASSPSQGLDYEQYF.

This sequence joins TRBV5-1 and TRBJ2-3; 13 bases line up with TRBD2. This CDR3 contains 17 residues. The V segment lost 6 bases and the J segment 6 bases; nucleotides outside the gene matches: 13. Germline-derived CDR1 and CDR2 are SGHRS and YFSETQ. The CDR3: CASTLTSGLAGEDTQYF. CDR3 coding DNA: TGCGCCAGCACCCTCACTTCAGGACTAGCGGGAGAGGATACGCAGTATTTT. Full variable domain (remainder filled in from reference TRBV5-1 and TRBJ2-3): KAGVTQTPRYLIKTRGQQVTLSCSPISGHRSVSWYQQTPGQGLQFLFEYFSETQRNKGNFPGRFSGRQFSNSRSEMNVSTLELGDSALYLCASTLTSGLAGEDTQYFGPGTRLTVL.

The chain uses TRBV6-1 and TRBJ2-7; tentatively, D is TRBD1 (6 bases). The germline V gene encodes CDR1 MNHNS and CDR2 SASEGT. The V and J ends lost 6 bases and 0 bases respectively, with 12 bases between them. This CDR3 contains 14 residues. The CDR3 reads CASSLDRNSYEQYF. CDR3 coding DNA: TGTGCCAGCAGCCTGGACAGAAACTCCTACGAGCAGTACTTC.

The chain combines TRBV28 with TRBJ1-2; TRBD1 aligns across 10 bases. Germline V gene sequence: CDR1 MDHEN, CDR2 SYDVKM. There are 17 residues in the CDR3. Trimming took 5 bases from V and 0 from J; bases not matched to a gene: 9. CDR3 nucleotide sequence: TGTGCCAGCAGTAAGGGACAGGGGTACCGAACTAACTATGGCTACACCTTC. Amino acids: CASSKGQGYRTNYGYTF.

Of note for this clone: The same CDR3 can be traced to other DNA sequences in this sample. The V call is TRBV7-8, the J call TRBJ1-4; D uncertain. The CDR3 runs 14 residues. Germline V lookup: CDR1 SGHVS, CDR2 FQNEAQ. V was cut by 5 bases and J by 8 bases, with 15 bases left in between. The CDR3 DNA sequence: TGTGCCAGCAGCCCGCGGAGGTCCTCGGAAAAACTGTTTTTT. The encoded protein is CASSPRRSSEKLFF.

The chain carries TRBV5-1 and TRBJ1-1, with D unclear. From germline, CDR1 is SGHRS and CDR2 YFSETQ. The CDR3 loop spans 16 amino acids. Trimming cost V 1 base and J 0 bases, with 13 bases left between them. The CDR3 nucleotides read TGCGCCAGCAGCTTGTCTCAGGCCCCTGTGAACACTGAAGCTTTCTTT. Translation gives CASSLSQAPVNTEAFF.

The chain carries TRBV7-2 and TRBJ2-5; TRBD1 is a possible D gene (6 bases). Germline CDR1 SGHTA, CDR2 FQGNSA. The V end lost 1 base, the J end lost 3 bases, and 12 bases lay between the germline ends. This CDR3 is 15 amino acids long. The CDR3 coding sequence is TGTGCCAGCAGCTTAGGGGCAGGGGTTAAAGAGACCCAGTACTTC. Translating gives CASSLGAGVKETQYF.

The J gene is TRBJ2-5, the V gene TRBV27; 7 positions agree with TRBD1. This CDR3 is built from 14 residues. Germline assignment: CDR1 MNHEY and CDR2 SMNVEV (reference sequence). The V segment lost 6 bases and the J segment 1 base; nucleotides outside the gene matches: 5. The CDR3 loop reads CASSLEGAQETQYF. Here the CDR3 DNA reads TGTGCCAGCAGCCTCGAGGGGGCCCAAGAGACCCAGTACTTC.

The genes are TRBV11-2 and TRBJ1-2; 8 bases align to TRBD1. This CDR3 region has 15 residues. Germline CDR1 and CDR2: SGHAT and FQNNGV. The V gene end was trimmed by 1 base and the J gene end by 6 bases; junction bases not matched to a gene: 7. The CDR3: CASSLAGQGRNGYTF. The CDR3, as DNA: TGTGCCAGCAGCTTAGCCGGACAGGGACGAAATGGCTACACCTTC.

V and J are TRBV21-1 and TRBJ1-2; the D call in the table, TRBD1, was not verified against the DNA. TRBV21-1 is deemed a pseudogene. The CDR3 consists of 14 residues. CDR3 region: CATPGGQATYGYTF. For the CDR3, the DNA is TGTGCCACCCCAGGGGGGCAGGCTACCTATGGCTACACCTTC.

This chain links TRBV14 with TRBJ1-1; D not resolved. The V gene's germline CDR1 is SGHDN and CDR2 FVKESK. The germline V and J ends were trimmed by 3 bases and 1 base, with 9 bases remaining between them. The CDR3 is 14 amino acids. CDR3 protein: CASSQLTWNTEAFF. The CDR3 nucleotides are TGTGCCAGCAGCCAGCTGACATGGAACACTGAAGCTTTCTTT.

This rearrangement joins TRBV30 to TRBJ1-5; 10 bases are a match to TRBD1. Unmatched junction bases numbered 6, after V lost 5 bases and J lost 2 bases. The CDR3 extends over 15 amino acids. Germline V gene sequence: CDR1 GTSNPN, CDR2 SVGIG (reference sequence). This CDR3 is CAWSTGTGGNQPQHF. Here the CDR3 DNA reads TGTGCCTGGTCTACCGGGACAGGGGGCAATCAGCCCCAGCATTTT.